This TCR beta chain was found in a study of identical twins. This clonotype came up a few times. TCRdb reprocessed the 5' RACE reads with MiXCR, giving one entry per CDR3 protein. This table holds 510,000 or so distinct CDR3 sequences, roughly 15% found once. The germline V gene encodes CDR1 SGHTA and CDR2 FQGNSA. V lost 4 bases, J lost 7 bases, and 10 bases lay in between. The CDR3 has 12 amino acids. This same sample was also part of a study on yellow fever vaccine responses in identical twins.

This clonotype was sampled from a young woman in good health. The chain recombines TRBV7-2 with TRBJ1-1, with unresolved D. Source material: CD4+ T cells sorted from blood. The chain's CDR3 is CASSSLRVEAFF. The CDR3 bases are TGTGCCAGCAGCTCCTTAAGAGTTGAAGCTTTCTTT.